This TCR beta chain was identified in a study of cytomegalovirus exposure and HLA in healthy donors. Study results and limitations: Most CMV-associated TCR beta chains appeared HLA-restricted in a later analysis.

From germline, CDR1 is MDHEN and CDR2 SYDVKM. Trimming removed 3 bases from V and 3 bases from J, with 14 bases in between. There are 15 residues in the CDR3. PCR employed 60 Vbeta and 13 Jbeta primers. Assay used: immunoSEQ multiplex PCR; TCRdb lists only in-frame clones, some missing. The sample yields approximately 100,000 clones, around a tenth seen once. In the case of this clone: The antigen remains undetermined.

The source material was PBMCs. The V gene is TRBV28, the J gene TRBJ1-1, with D uncertain. The sequence came from a middle-aged man in good health and CMV-seropositive. DNA for the CDR3: TGTGCCAGCAGTTTGACGAGGGATCAGTACACTGAAGCTTTCTTT. As protein: CASSLTRDQYTEAFF.